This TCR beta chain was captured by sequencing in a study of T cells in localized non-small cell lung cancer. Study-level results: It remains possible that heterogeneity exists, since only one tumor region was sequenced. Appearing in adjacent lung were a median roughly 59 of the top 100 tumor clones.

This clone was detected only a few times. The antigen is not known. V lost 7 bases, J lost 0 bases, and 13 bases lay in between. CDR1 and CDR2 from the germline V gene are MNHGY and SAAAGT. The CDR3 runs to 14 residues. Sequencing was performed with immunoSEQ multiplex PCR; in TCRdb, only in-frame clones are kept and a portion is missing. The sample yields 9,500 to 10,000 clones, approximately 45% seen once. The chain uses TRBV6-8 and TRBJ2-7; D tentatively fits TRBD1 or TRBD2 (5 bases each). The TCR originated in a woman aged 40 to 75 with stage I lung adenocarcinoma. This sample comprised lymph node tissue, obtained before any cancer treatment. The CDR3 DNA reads TGTGCCAGCACCACGGGACGGATCTCCTACGAGCAGTACTTC. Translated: CASTTGRISYEQYF.